This TCR beta chain was obtained from a study of CD4 and CD8 cells across lung adenocarcinoma regions (dated by TCRdb to between 2017 and 2018). Regarding the complete study: To look at intratumor heterogeneity in the T cell receptor repertoire, the study compared tumor centers against tumor margins.

Preparation of the library involved PCR. TCRdb names HiSeq X Ten as the instrument used. Through fastp at Q25 and MiXCR, TCRdb rebuilt clones from the public reads, retaining in-frame beta chains. Each entry is one CDR3 protein sequence, shown with its most common DNA and genes. This sample is represented by about 4,600 distinct CDR3 sequences; about 45% of them were singletons. The ten largest clones take up over 12% of the sample. This clonotype is categorized as medium-sized (0.01 to 0.1%). No antigen is known for it. Qualities for individual bases were not recorded, and no much larger clone is one base off. The donors were patients who had localized lung adenocarcinoma, which is a subtype of non-small cell lung cancer. The samples were taken from the margins of localized lung adenocarcinomas. CD4+ T cells from tumor tissue were profiled separately from CD8+ T cells for TCR repertoire analysis. The V end loses 5 bases and the J end loses 4 bases, and a stretch of 17 bases separates them. CDR1 and CDR2, per the germline V gene (reference sequence), are MNHEY and SMNVEV. The CDR3 measures 15 amino acids from cysteine to phenylalanine. CDR3 DNA is the only sequence kept; it has 45 bases, read in frame from the first base.

Rearrangement joined TRBV27 to TRBJ1-2, with a weak D call of TRBD1 (6 bases match). The origin of this receptor is a female donor with lung adenocarcinoma. The CD4 and CD8 labels of this study may be unreliable. What was sequenced was CD4+ T cells from the margin of a lung tumor. The sample's cell subset or site label is to be understood as: tumor margin region. Read as DNA, the sequence is TGTGCCAGCAGTCTTCGGGGATTAGGGGGCTATGGCTACACCTTC. This translates into CASSLRGLGGYGYTF.